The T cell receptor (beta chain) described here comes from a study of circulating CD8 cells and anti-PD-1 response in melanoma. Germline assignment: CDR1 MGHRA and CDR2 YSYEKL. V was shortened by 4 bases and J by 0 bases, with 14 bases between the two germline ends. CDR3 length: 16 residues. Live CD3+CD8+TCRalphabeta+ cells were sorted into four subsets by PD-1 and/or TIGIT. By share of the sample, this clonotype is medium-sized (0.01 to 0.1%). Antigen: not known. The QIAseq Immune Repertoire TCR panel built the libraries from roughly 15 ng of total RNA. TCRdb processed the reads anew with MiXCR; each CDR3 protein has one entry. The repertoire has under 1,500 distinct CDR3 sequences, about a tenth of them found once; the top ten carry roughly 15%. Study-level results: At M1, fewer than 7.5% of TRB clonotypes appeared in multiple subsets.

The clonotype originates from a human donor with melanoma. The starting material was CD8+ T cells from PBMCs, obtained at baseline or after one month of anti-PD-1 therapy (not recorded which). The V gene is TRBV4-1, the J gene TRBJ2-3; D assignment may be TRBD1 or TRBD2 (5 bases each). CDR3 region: CASSLPRDGSTDTQYF. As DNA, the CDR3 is TGCGCCAGCAGCCTGCCCCGGGACGGTAGCACAGATACGCAGTATTTT.